This TCR beta chain is from a study of T cells in Graves' hyperthyroidism and ophthalmopathy. Study context: Any treatment followed the collection of peripheral blood at initial diagnosis. Study-wide findings and caveats: The authors' 13 V-J model separated ophthalmopathy from stable hyperthyroidism.

This CDR3 contains 16 residues. V lost 1 base to trimming and J lost 1 base, with 13 bases between them. From germline, CDR1 is SEHNR and CDR2 FQNEAQ (reference sequence). This clonotype was recorded many times. Its antigen is not identified. Using RNA transcripts as the source, TCR beta CDR3 regions were amplified. HTBI primers were employed in a first-round RT-PCR of the TCR CDR3. TCRdb processed the multiplex PCR reads anew with MiXCR; each CDR3 protein has one entry. The repertoire has 640,000 or so distinct CDR3 sequences, approximately 14% of them found once; the top ten carry more than 6%. Input material: blood. This sequence joins TRBV7-9 and TRBJ1-1; D gene ambiguous. This TCR was sampled from a woman aged 18-29 years with Graves' ophthalmopathy. The CDR3 DNA sequence: TGTGCCAGCAGCTTAGAGAGGCACATGGGGAACACTGAAGCTTTCTTT. This codes for CASSLERHMGNTEAFF.